The text below deals with one T cell receptor (beta chain). The sample comes from a study of T cells expressing NK-cell markers. With UMIs, 5'RACE template switching was used to make TCR beta cDNA. TCRdb re-called the 5' RACE reads; every CDR3 protein appears as one record, without DNA. The sample spans about 460,000 distinct CDR3 sequences; the ten largest clones claim roughly 1.4%. The source material was blood T cells: a sorted CD56 or NKG2C T cell subset, CD4+ or CD8+ T cells, or bulk PBMC T cells (not recorded which). The sequence was collected from a woman between 50 and 59 years old in good health.

CDR3 in amino acids: CATRGPGQEFF. The J gene is TRBJ2-1, the V gene TRBV24-1; TCRdb names TRBD1, which stays unverified in the absence of DNA. The CDR3 consists of 11 residues. CDR1 and CDR2 (germline): KGHDR, SFDVKD.